Following are 32 T cell receptor beta chains from one sample sequenced in a study of blood T cell repertoires in COVID-19. The protocol was immunoSEQ multiplex PCR, while the TCRdb copy is restricted to in-frame clones and leaves out a portion. In the table there are some 21,000 clones, roughly 73% of which are singletons. Specimen: peripheral blood. Receptors were obtained from a human donor in a cohort sampled during active or convalescent COVID-19.

The chain employs TRBV18 and TRBJ2-6; no definite D call. Germline values: CDR1 KGHSH, CDR2 LQKENI. There are 19 residues in the CDR3. Trimming cost V 6 bases and J 0 bases, with 21 bases left between them. CDR3 sequence reads: CASSPTLYQRYSGANVLTF. The CDR3 region has the DNA TGTGCCAGCTCCCCGACTCTCTACCAGCGATACTCTGGGGCCAACGTCCTGACTTTC. Full variable domain (outside the CDR3, taken from reference TRBV18 and TRBJ2-6): NAGVMQNPRHLVRRRGQEARLRCSPMKGHSHVYWYRQLPEEGLKFMVYLQKENIIDESGMPKERFSAEFPKEGPSILRIQQVVRGDSAAYFCASSPTLYQRYSGANVLTFGAGSRLTVL.

The chain recombines TRBV6-5 with TRBJ1-6, with 7 nucleotides matching TRBD1. The CDR3 has 15 residues. Trimming removed 7 bases from V and 6 bases from J; junction bases left unmatched: 9. Germline CDR1 reads MNHEY; CDR2 reads SVGAGI. The CDR3 DNA sequence: TGTGCCAGCACCTACCTTGACAGGGTTAATTCACCCCTCCACTTT. It is translated as CASTYLDRVNSPLHF.

The chain combines TRBV29-1 with TRBJ1-6, with 9 positions matching TRBD1. CDR3 length: 13 residues. CDR1 and CDR2 (germline): SQVTM, ANQGSEA. V lost 6 bases and J lost 8; bases outside the gene matches: 5. In DNA, the CDR3 is TGCAGCGTACGGGACAGGGATGATTCACCCCTCCACTTT. Translated: CSVRDRDDSPLHF.

The rearrangement uses TRBV5-1 and TRBJ1-4; 8 nucleotides line up with TRBD1. V gave up 4 bases and J gave up 0 bases; unmatched junction bases: 5. This CDR3 region has 16 residues. The germline V gene encodes CDR1 SGHRS and CDR2 YFSETQ. The CDR3 DNA reads TGCGCCAGCAGCGGAGGACAGGGAGCAACTAATGAAAAACTGTTTTTT. This translates into CASSGGQGATNEKLFF. The full variable domain, with the rest looked up from reference TRBV5-1 and TRBJ1-4, is KAGVTQTPRYLIKTRGQQVTLSCSPISGHRSVSWYQQTPGQGLQFLFEYFSETQRNKGNFPGRFSGRQFSNSRSEMNVSTLELGDSALYLCASSGGQGATNEKLFFGSGTQLSVL.

The chain employs TRBV5-6 and TRBJ1-5, with TRBD1 identical over 12 bases. Germline loops: CDR1 SGHDT, CDR2 YYEEEE. The CDR3 runs to 16 residues. The trim removed 3 bases at V and 2 bases at J, leaving 3 bases unmatched. DNA for the CDR3: TGTGCCAGCAGCTCGGGACAGGGGGCGGGCAATCAGCCCCAGCATTTT. Encoded protein: CASSSGQGAGNQPQHF.

V gene TRBV28 combines with J gene TRBJ1-6; no reliable D call. This CDR3 comprises 15 residues. CDR1 is MDHEN and CDR2 is SYDVKM in the germline V gene. V lost 7 bases, J lost 11 bases, and 21 bases lay in between. CDR3 nucleotides: TGTGCCAGCACCCCCTCCGCGGTCCGCATGGCACCCCTCCACTTT. Its protein is CASTPSAVRMAPLHF.

This sequence joins TRBV28 and TRBJ1-2, with 8 bases identical to TRBD1. The trim removed 5 bases at V and 8 bases at J, leaving 7 bases unmatched. Germline V lookup: CDR1 MDHEN, CDR2 SYDVKM. CDR3 length: 13 residues. This CDR3 is CASSLDRGHGYTF. The CDR3 coding sequence is TGTGCCAGCAGTCTCGACAGGGGTCACGGCTACACCTTC.

A remark on this clone: At one end the junction does not follow the germline gene, possibly because of a read error. The chain uses TRBV5-4 and TRBJ1-2, with 9 bases matching TRBD1. The length of the CDR3 is 15 residues. CDR1 and CDR2 from the germline V gene are SGHNT and YYREEE (reference sequence). The CDR3 DNA reads TGTGCCAGCAGCCAAGGCGGGACAGGGAACTACGGCTACACCTTC. This encodes CASSQGGTGNYGYTF. The whole variable domain, filled in from reference TRBV5-4 and TRBJ1-2, reads ETGVTQSPTHLIKTRGQQVTLRCSSQSGHNTVSWYQQALGQGPQFIFQYYREEENGRGNFPPRFSGLQFPNYSSELNVNALELDDSALYLCASSQGGTGNYGYTFGSGTRLTVV.

This chain connects TRBV12-3 or TRBV12-4 to TRBJ2-3; 7 bases agree with TRBD2. This CDR3 comprises 13 residues. Germline trimming cut 1 base from V and 5 bases from J; bases unmatched to any gene: 0. The CDR3 loop is CASSLVAGDTQYF. The CDR3, as DNA: TGTGCCAGCAGTTTAGTAGCGGGAGATACGCAGTATTTT.

V is TRBV28 and J is TRBJ1-1; maybe TRBD1 (5 bases). Trimming stripped 7 bases from V and 0 bases from J, with 15 bases between. The CDR3 totals 15 residues. The V gene's germline CDR1 is MDHEN and CDR2 SYDVKM. CDR3 sequence reads: CASIPGGGVNTEAFF. CDR3 bases: TGTGCCAGCATCCCTGGGGGGGGAGTGAACACTGAAGCTTTCTTT.

The chain is built from TRBV19 and TRBJ1-2, with D perhaps TRBD1 (5 bases). The ends were cut back, 11 bases at V and 14 bases at J, with 21 bases in the middle. The V gene's germline CDR1 is LNHDA and CDR2 SQIVND (reference sequence). This CDR3 contains 11 residues. The CDR3 is CALLSQGRFTF. Here the CDR3 DNA reads TGTGCCCTACTTAGCCAGGGCCGGTTTACCTTC.

This chain connects TRBV21-1 to TRBJ1-2; the listed D gene, TRBD1, was not tested against the DNA. TRBV21-1 is designated a pseudogene. CDR3 length equals 14 residues. Written as DNA, the CDR3 is TGTGCCAGCCCCAAGGGACAGGTAAACTATGGCTACACCTTC. Its translation is CASPKGQVNYGYTF.

Here the CDR3 reads CASSKISGNTIYF. The CDR3 DNA reads TGTGCCAGCTCTAAGATATCTGGAAACACCATATATTTT. This chain connects TRBV12-3 or TRBV12-4 to TRBJ1-3; D ambiguous. V was cut by 8 bases and J by 1 base, with 9 bases left in between. CDR3 length equals 13 residues.

The J gene is TRBJ1-1, the V gene TRBV10-1, with D possibly being TRBD1 (6 bases). Between the trimmed V and J ends, which lost 7 bases and 7 bases, there was a span of 16 bases. This CDR3 region has 13 residues. Germline V gene sequence: CDR1 WNHNN, CDR2 SYGVQD (reference sequence). The CDR3 region is CASNLQGNGEAFF. CDR3 DNA sequence: TGCGCCAGCAACCTACAGGGTAACGGTGAAGCTTTCTTT.

This clone turned up a few times. The chain has TRBV27 and TRBJ1-5, with no clear D. This CDR3 has 14 residues. With 4 bases removed from V and 4 bases from J, the gap between germline ends came to 11 bases. CDR1 MNHEY and CDR2 SMNVEV come from the germline V gene (reference sequence). The CDR3 reads CASSSGGENQPQHF. As DNA, the CDR3 is TGTGCCAGCAGTTCGGGCGGGGAGAATCAGCCCCAGCATTTT.

This clone was seen a handful of times. This chain uses TRBV30 with TRBJ2-2, with D hard to call. This CDR3 comprises 15 residues. Germline V CDR1 and CDR2: GTSNPN, SVGIG (reference sequence). The V gene lost 3 bases and the J gene lost 5 bases, with 16 bases spanning the gap. CDR3 DNA sequence: TGTGCCTGGAGGTCCCCCAACCTAGGAACCGGGGAGCTGTTTTTT. The encoded protein is CAWRSPNLGTGELFF. Looking up the rest from reference TRBV30 and TRBJ2-2 gives the full variable domain: SQTIHQWPATLVQPVGSPLSLECTVEGTSNPNLYWYRQAAGRGLQLLFYSVGIGQISSEVPQNLSASRPQDRQFILSSKKLLLSDSGFYLCAWRSPNLGTGELFFGEGSRLTVL.

This clone occurred a few times. The chain combines TRBV11-3 with TRBJ2-5; 7 bases align to TRBD1. CDR1 and CDR2 from the germline V gene are SGHNT and YENEEA. Losses at the gene ends were 5 bases for V and 2 bases for J; bases not matched to a gene: 8. The CDR3 has 15 residues. CDR3 amino acids: CASSLWTGGQETQYF. DNA for the CDR3: TGTGCCAGCAGCCTTTGGACAGGCGGGCAAGAGACCCAGTACTTC.

This chain uses TRBV3-1 (or the pseudogene TRBV3-2) with TRBJ2-1; 14 nucleotides agree with TRBD2. The CDR3 consists of 16 residues. CDR1 and CDR2 from the germline V gene are LGHDT and YNNKEL (reference sequence). J gave up 6 bases and V 4 bases, and 5 bases lay outside the gene matches. CDR3 loop: CASSPRLAGGFNEQFF. DNA for the CDR3: TGTGCCAGCAGCCCCAGACTAGCGGGAGGGTTCAATGAGCAGTTCTTC.

The J gene is TRBJ1-5, the V gene TRBV25-1; D is unclear. This CDR3 is built from 14 residues. Germline V gene lookup returns CDR1 MGHDK and CDR2 SYGVNS. Trimming took 7 bases from V and 2 from J, leaving 12 bases between them. CDR3 sequence reads: CASTSGRGNQPQHF. For the CDR3, the DNA is TGTGCCAGCACCTCGGGGAGAGGCAATCAGCCCCAGCATTTT.

The genes are TRBV6-5 and TRBJ2-3, with D perhaps matching TRBD2 (6 bases). This CDR3 contains 14 residues. V lost 9 bases, J lost 3 bases, and 16 bases lay in between. Germline lookup yields CDR1 MNHEY and CDR2 SVGAGI. The CDR3 is CASGGSGRTDTQYF. DNA of the CDR3: TGTGCCAGTGGAGGGTCGGGACGGACAGATACGCAGTATTTT.

This clone was counted between two and nine times. J is TRBJ2-7 and V is TRBV6-5; the D gene is possibly TRBD2 (6 bases). The CDR3 is 14 residues long. CDR1 and CDR2 (germline): MNHEY, SVGAGI. V lost 8 bases, J lost 3 bases, and 17 bases lay in between. The DNA of the CDR3 is TGTGCCAGCGGGATGCCCGTCGGGAGCTACGAGCAGTACTTC. It is translated as CASGMPVGSYEQYF.

CDR3 nucleotides: TGTGCCAGCAGCCGGCCCCCAGTCCTGACAGATACGCAGTATTTT. This translates into CASSRPPVLTDTQYF. V and J are TRBV7-8 and TRBJ2-3; the D is unclear. The CDR3 loop spans 15 amino acids. The V and J ends lost 5 bases and 3 bases respectively, with 15 bases between them. Germline CDR1 reads SGHVS; CDR2 reads FQNEAQ.

This clone was counted between two and nine times. Possible read error: a much larger clone is one base away. The CDR3 DNA follows: TGTGCCAGCAGGGGAGCGAACACCGGGGAGCTGTTTTTT. The encoded protein is CASRGANTGELFF. The rearrangement links TRBV27 to TRBJ2-2; D possibly corresponds to TRBD2 (5 bases). The CDR3 has 13 residues. Trimming removed 6 bases at V and 0 bases at J, with 5 bases between. Germline CDR1 is MNHEY and CDR2 is SMNVEV (reference sequence).

This chain uses TRBV10-3 with TRBJ1-6; maybe TRBD1 (5 bases). The CDR3 is 14 amino acids. Trimming shortened V by 3 bases and J by 9 bases, and 12 bases separated the two germline ends. CDR1 and CDR2 (germline): ENHRY, SYGVKD. The CDR3: CAISERGFSSPLHF. The CDR3 DNA follows: TGTGCCATCAGTGAAAGGGGCTTCAGTTCACCCCTCCACTTT.

The chain has TRBV5-1 and TRBJ2-3; 7 bases align to TRBD2. Germline V gives CDR1 SGHRS, CDR2 YFSETQ. The CDR3 covers 14 residues. V shed 0 bases, J shed 4 bases, and the junction held 2 bases outside the gene matches. The DNA for the CDR3 is TGCGCCAGCAGCTTGGGACTAGCAGCAGATACGCAGTATTTT. This translates into CASSLGLAADTQYF.

This CDR3 reads CASSFFGRGHGYTF. CDR3 DNA sequence: TGTGCCAGCAGCTTTTTCGGCAGGGGGCATGGCTACACCTTC. The chain is built from TRBV7-9 and TRBJ1-2, with TRBD1 matching over 8 bases. Germline CDR1 reads SEHNR; CDR2 reads FQNEAQ (reference sequence). The CDR3 runs to 14 residues. V trimming: 3 bases; J trimming: 6 bases; junction bases outside the gene matches: 6.

The gene calls are TRBV30 and TRBJ2-3; 11 nucleotides align to TRBD2. Germline assignment: CDR1 GTSNPN and CDR2 SVGIG (reference sequence). The ends lost 3 bases at V and 4 bases at J; junction bases unmatched: 12. The CDR3 has 17 residues. The CDR3 loop reads CAWRRGSGGGVPDTQYF. CDR3 DNA: TGTGCCTGGAGGAGGGGTAGCGGGGGGGGCGTCCCAGATACGCAGTATTTT.

The J gene is TRBJ1-4, the V gene TRBV7-8, with TRBD1 matching over 8 bases. CDR1 SGHVS and CDR2 FQNEAQ come from the germline V gene. The CDR3 loop spans 17 amino acids. With 3 bases clipped from V and 7 bases from J, the junction kept 13 bases outside the gene matches. Here the CDR3 reads CASSFGQGRPNTEKLFF. In DNA, the CDR3 is TGTGCCAGCAGCTTCGGACAGGGTCGGCCTAACACTGAAAAACTGTTTTTT.

The table lists this clone with a few counts. The rearrangement uses TRBV5-4 and TRBJ2-1; D is uncertain. V was clipped by 1 base and J by 8 bases, with 10 bases between them. Germline V CDR1 and CDR2: SGHNT, YYREEE (reference sequence). This CDR3 region has 13 residues. CDR3 bases: TGTGCCAGCAGCTTGCCGGGTCGGGATGAGCAGTTCTTC. Its translation: CASSLPGRDEQFF. Based on the CDR3 plus reference TRBV5-4 and TRBJ2-1, the full variable domain is ETGVTQSPTHLIKTRGQQVTLRCSSQSGHNTVSWYQQALGQGPQFIFQYYREEENGRGNFPPRFSGLQFPNYSSELNVNALELDDSALYLCASSLPGRDEQFFGPGTRLTVL.

J is TRBJ1-1 and V is TRBV5-6, with TRBD1 identical over 8 bases. V shed 2 bases and J 1 base; nucleotides not matched to a gene: 7. CDR1 is SGHDT, CDR2 YYEEEE, per germline. The CDR3 has 16 residues. This CDR3 is CASSFFWTGSNTEAFF. The DNA for the CDR3 is TGTGCCAGCAGCTTTTTTTGGACAGGGTCGAACACTGAAGCTTTCTTT.

The chain is built from TRBV21-1 and TRBJ2-7; whether TRBD1, the table's D call, matches the DNA was not checked. TRBV21-1 is labeled a pseudogene. The CDR3 contains 14 residues. CDR3 sequence: CASRDGTGTYEQYF. The DNA for the CDR3 is TGTGCCAGCAGGGATGGGACAGGGACCTACGAGCAGTACTTC.

There are a few counts of this clone. CDR3: CASSLSGSENQPQHF. The CDR3 region has the DNA TGCGCCAGCAGCTTGAGTGGCAGTGAAAATCAGCCCCAGCATTTT. The gene calls are TRBV5-1 and TRBJ1-5; D gene ambiguous. Germline CDR1 SGHRS, CDR2 YFSETQ. The CDR3 sequence is 15 residues long. V lost 1 base to trimming and J lost 4 bases, with 12 bases between them. Full variable domain (remainder filled in from reference TRBV5-1 and TRBJ1-5): KAGVTQTPRYLIKTRGQQVTLSCSPISGHRSVSWYQQTPGQGLQFLFEYFSETQRNKGNFPGRFSGRQFSNSRSEMNVSTLELGDSALYLCASSLSGSENQPQHFGDGTRLSIL.